Here is one T cell receptor beta chain with its context. Its antigen is unidentified. This sample was included in a study of cytomegalovirus exposure and HLA in healthy donors. General study results and limits: Subsequent analysis revealed that first-cohort TCR clusters tended to co-occur in the roughly 120 validation repertoires. It was reported that the classifier diagnosed cytomegalovirus status with high specificity and sensitivity in both the original and validation cohorts.

Using immunoSEQ multiplex PCR, the repertoire was profiled, and TCRdb retains in-frame clones only, with some absent. The sample has 50,000 to 80,000 clones; roughly 89% are singletons. Germline V gives CDR1 SGHNT, CDR2 YYREEE (reference sequence). Trimming took off 3 bases at V and 2 bases at J, with 14 bases between the two ends. This CDR3 region has 15 residues. V is TRBV5-4 and J is TRBJ2-5, with D perhaps TRBD2 (6 bases). This sequence was found in a woman under 30 in good health and CMV-seronegative. The sequenced material came from PBMCs. In nucleotides, the CDR3 is TGTGCCAGCAGCTCGCCTTGGAGCGGGCAAGAGACCCAGTACTTC. Amino acid sequence: CASSSPWSGQETQYF.